This T cell receptor (beta chain) was sequenced during a study of blood T cell repertoires in COVID-19 (dated by TCRdb to 2018 to 2021). Describing the broader study: Samples from collaborators originated in the United States, Italy and Spain and spanned both the acute and convalescent phases of COVID-19. The repertoires were released in a freely available public database intended as a resource for research on the immune response to SARS-CoV-2. The dataset comprised deeply sampled blood TCRbeta repertoires from subjects exposed to, actively infected with, or recovered from COVID-19. The samples were drawn from the first 160 participants of the ongoing ImmuneRACE study and from 950 to 1,500 subjects provided by 6 global collaborators. The material from the prospective study consisted of cDNA or gDNA derived from T cells, B-cell-depleted T cells, or PBMCs. The sample metadata nearly always contained a de-identified subject ID, COVID-19 status, age in years and sex. Where available, HLA class I and class II types were obtained from metadata supplied by the sample provider rather than from assay-based typing.

Beyond this particular receptor, the publication reports: The amount of clinical and demographic metadata varied by source and participant and was provided uncurated.

The collaborating institutions used their own protocols to collect whole blood in K2EDTA tubes. Collaborator samples were shipped for TCRbeta analysis as frozen whole blood, isolated PBMCs, or DNA extracted from either sample type. TCRbeta CDR3 regions were amplified from genomic DNA using the immunoSEQ Assay, a bias-controlled multiplex PCR. Per the source publication's procedure: The number of nucleated cells in each sample was estimated by amplification of reference gene primers within the assay. To quantify the absolute abundance of each unique TCRbeta CDR3 rearrangement, sequence reads were collapsed and filtered. For each sample, productive Simpson clonality was calculated by taking the square root of Simpson's diversity index across productive rearrangements. As stored in TCRdb, this immuneACCESS dataset retains in-frame rearrangements with V and J assigned. A fraction of the clones does not appear; measured against another copy, unresolved V genes explain less than half of the discrepancy, and the remainder lacks a known reason. The D gene and trimming were derived from the DNA, and the V and J assignments and clone size from that table. In all, the sample holds roughly 66,000 clones, and 91% of those were seen once. The ten top clones hold 10% to 15% of the sample.

The trim is 4 bases for V and 12 bases for J, with a gap of 15 bases between the germline ends. The CDR3 spans 13 residues, from the cysteine through the phenylalanine. The entry retains the CDR3 DNA only, 39 bases that are in frame from base 1. The germline V gene sets CDR1 to KGHDR and CDR2 to SFDVKD. About this clone itself: This receptor's antigen is unknown. Base quality data are lacking; no much larger clone is found one base away.

The chain joins TRBV24-1 to TRBJ2-1; TRBD1 is a weak D gene call, 6 bases matching. Sequencing was performed on peripheral blood. This receptor was obtained from a human donor with active COVID-19. The donor label of this sample is uncertain. The CDR3 here reads CATSDRRQDAQFF. The DNA reads as follows: TGTGCCACCAGTGACCGCAGACAGGATGCGCAGTTCTTC.